The 30 T cell receptor beta chains given below trace back to one sample, sequenced in a study of OX40 agonist ivuxolimab in advanced cancers. Measured with immunoSEQ multiplex PCR; TCRdb has only the in-frame clones, and not every one. Seen here are under 30,000 clones, over 60% observed once, and the top ten hold roughly 15%. Here the sequenced sample was CD4+ or CD8+ T cells sorted from blood, taken in a trial of the OX40 agonist ivuxolimab. These receptors were obtained from an adult with an advanced solid tumor such as melanoma, head and neck, liver or kidney cancer.

The chain carries TRBV27 and TRBJ1-2; D unresolved. The germline CDR1 and CDR2 sequences are MNHEY and SMNVEV (reference sequence). CDR3 size: 13 residues. Trimming removed 3 bases from V and 3 bases from J, with 8 bases in between. The CDR3 loop reads CASSFSVDYGYTF. CDR3 DNA: TGTGCCAGCAGTTTTTCGGTGGACTATGGCTACACCTTC.

This clone was picked up a small number of times. The chain recombines TRBV4-3 with TRBJ1-1; no clear D gene. CDR1 LGHNA and CDR2 YSLEER come from the germline V gene. Trimming removed 1 base at V and 5 bases at J, with 11 bases between. CDR3 size: 14 residues. CDR3 residues: CASSQVGDSTEAFF. The CDR3 bases are TGCGCCAGCAGCCAAGTTGGGGATTCGACTGAAGCTTTCTTT.

This clone rates as medium-sized. This rearrangement joins TRBV7-9 to TRBJ2-3; 7 bases are shared with TRBD1. Germline lookup yields CDR1 SEHNR and CDR2 FQNEAQ (reference sequence). Trimming at V came to 5 bases and at J to 3 bases, leaving 17 bases not matched to a gene. This CDR3 spans 18 amino acids. The CDR3 here is CASSHHPTTGASTDTQYF. The CDR3 DNA follows: TGTGCCAGCAGCCACCACCCGACAACAGGGGCCTCGACAGATACGCAGTATTTT.

The chain recombines TRBV9 with TRBJ1-2, with D uncertain. With 5 bases removed from V and 4 bases from J, the gap between germline ends came to 9 bases. CDR3 length equals 12 residues. Germline lookup yields CDR1 SGDLS and CDR2 YYNGEE. CDR3 DNA sequence: TGTGCCAGCAGTGAAATTCGCTATGGCTACACCTTC. Translating it yields CASSEIRYGYTF.

The chain has TRBV13 and TRBJ2-7; D ambiguous. The germline V gene encodes CDR1 PRHDT and CDR2 FYEKMQ (reference sequence). Trimming left V 5 bases short and J 6 bases short, with 17 bases between. CDR3 length: 14 amino acids. Here the CDR3 reads CASSAQFPSSEQYF. For the CDR3, the DNA is TGTGCCAGCAGCGCACAATTCCCCTCGTCCGAGCAGTACTTC. Together with reference TRBV13 and TRBJ2-7, the CDR3 gives the full variable domain: AAGVIQSPRHLIKEKRETATLKCYPIPRHDTVYWYQQGPGQDPQFLISFYEKMQSDKGSIPDRFSAQQFSDYHSELNMSSLELGDSALYFCASSAQFPSSEQYFGPGTRLTVT.

This sequence joins TRBV4-1 and TRBJ1-1; D is possibly TRBD1 (5 bases). V dropped 4 bases and J dropped 5 bases, with 14 bases sitting between them. CDR1 MGHRA and CDR2 YSYEKL come from the germline V gene. The CDR3 is 14 amino acids. The CDR3 here is CASSPVGGETEAFF. The CDR3 DNA follows: TGCGCCAGCAGCCCCGTCGGGGGAGAGACTGAAGCTTTCTTT.

This chain uses TRBV4-3 with TRBJ2-2; the match to TRBD2 covers 8 bases. Germline values: CDR1 LGHNA, CDR2 YSLEER. Trimming took 1 base from V and 7 from J; bases not matched to a gene: 11. The CDR3 runs to 17 residues. The DNA of the CDR3 is TGCGCCAGCAGCCAAGGACCACCCGATAGCGGGGTCGGGGAGCTGTTTTTT. Protein sequence: CASSQGPPDSGVGELFF.

The rearrangement joins TRBV15 to TRBJ2-1; TRBD1 agrees at 9 bases. In germline, CDR1 is LNHNV, CDR2 YYDKDF (reference sequence). The length of the CDR3 is 14 residues. Trimming took 5 bases from V and 6 from J; bases not matched to a gene: 5. The CDR3 nucleotides are TGTGCCACCAGCGGGCGACAGGGGGGCAATGAGCAGTTCTTC. It translates to CATSGRQGGNEQFF.

In this sample, this clone turned up once. The genes are TRBV2 and TRBJ2-7; TRBD1 might be the D (8 bases). Germline V lookup: CDR1 SNHLY, CDR2 FYNNEI. Trimming shortened V by 7 bases and J by 7 bases, and 20 bases separated the two germline ends. This CDR3 has 14 residues. Here the CDR3 DNA reads TGTGCCAGCATGGGGGGGGACAGGCCTCGGGAGCAGTACTTC. Protein sequence: CASMGGDRPREQYF.

V usage is TRBV6-1 and J usage is TRBJ2-7; unclear D gene. Between the trimmed V and J ends, which lost 0 bases and 5 bases, there was a span of 2 bases. Germline-derived CDR1 and CDR2 are MNHNS and SASEGT. The CDR3 has 11 residues. The CDR3: CASSEANEQYF. CDR3 coding DNA: TGTGCCAGCAGTGAAGCGAACGAGCAGTACTTC.

This clone was seen a handful of times. This CDR3 is also generated by other DNA sequences in the sample. The gene calls are TRBV27 and TRBJ2-1; D is uncertain. Germline V gene sequence: CDR1 MNHEY, CDR2 SMNVEV (reference sequence). The CDR3 totals 13 residues. V lost 2 bases to trimming and J lost 4 bases, with 6 bases between them. This CDR3 reads CASSLRPYNEQFF. In DNA form, the CDR3 reads TGTGCCAGCAGTTTAAGGCCGTACAATGAGCAGTTCTTC.

The table lists this clone with a count of one. The CDR3 DNA follows: TGTGCCAGTAGTATAGGTAGGGGACCGGCGATTGAAGCTTTCTTT. Residues: CASSIGRGPAIEAFF. The V gene is TRBV19, the J gene TRBJ1-1; possibly TRBD1 for D (5 bases). Germline CDR1 reads LNHDA; CDR2 reads SQIVND (reference sequence). This CDR3 region has 15 residues. V was trimmed by 1 base and J by 7 bases, leaving 16 bases between them.

This chain joins TRBV4-2 and TRBJ1-2; TRBD1 aligns across 10 bases. The junction had 1 base not matched to a gene; V was cut back by 8 bases and J by 4 bases. CDR3 size: 12 residues. The germline V gene has CDR1 LGHNA and CDR2 YNFKEQ. As DNA, the CDR3 is TGTGCCAGCTGGACAGGGGGCTATGGCTACACCTTC. As protein: CASWTGGYGYTF.

This chain links TRBV6-5 with TRBJ1-5; no firm D call. Trimming shortened V by 5 bases and J by 9 bases, and 8 bases separated the two germline ends. In germline, CDR1 is MNHEY, CDR2 SVGAGI. This CDR3 is 11 amino acids long. CDR3 nucleotides: TGTGCCAGCAGTGGAGGGAGGCCCCAGCATTTT. This sequence encodes CASSGGRPQHF.

This chain links TRBV7-2 with TRBJ1-4, with D tentatively TRBD1 (6 bases). CDR1 is SGHTA, CDR2 FQGNSA, per germline. V was shortened by 4 bases and J by 4 bases, with 13 bases between the two germline ends. The CDR3 sequence is 15 residues long. The CDR3 coding sequence is TGTGCCAGCAGCTCCCCCGCAGGGGATAATGAAAAACTGTTTTTT. Protein product: CASSSPAGDNEKLFF.

This chain links TRBV9 with TRBJ2-2; D remains unclear. Germline V gene lookup returns CDR1 SGDLS and CDR2 YYNGEE. CDR3 length equals 14 residues. Trimming took 4 bases from V and 3 from J, leaving 10 bases between them. The DNA for the CDR3 is TGTGCCAGCAGCTGGGCCTATGACACCGGGGAGCTGTTTTTT. Its translation is CASSWAYDTGELFF.

The genes are TRBV7-8 and TRBJ2-4; 8 bases are shared with TRBD1. The CDR3 covers 14 residues. Germline CDR1 SGHVS, CDR2 FQNEAQ. Trimming cost V 5 bases and J 2 bases; bases outside gene matches: 2. In DNA form, the CDR3 reads TGTGCCAGCAGCCCAGGGGGCCCCAAAAACATTCAGTACTTC. It specifies CASSPGGPKNIQYF.

The rearrangement uses TRBV29-1 and TRBJ2-1; the D is unclear. This CDR3 spans 17 amino acids. The V and J ends lost 0 bases and 0 bases respectively, with 15 bases between them. The germline gives CDR1 SQVTM, CDR2 ANQGSEA. CDR3 amino acids: CSVEDPLGHNSYNEQFF. The CDR3, as DNA: TGCAGCGTTGAAGATCCACTGGGCCACAACTCCTACAATGAGCAGTTCTTC.

The rearrangement joins TRBV10-3 to TRBJ2-7; D perhaps matches TRBD1 (6 bases). Per germline, CDR1 ENHRY and CDR2 SYGVKD. The V end was cut by 2 bases, the J end by 5 bases, with 7 bases between. This CDR3 is 12 amino acids long. The CDR3: CAISEAGDEQYF. CDR3 DNA sequence: TGTGCCATCAGTGAGGCAGGGGACGAGCAGTACTTC.

The V gene is TRBV6-5, the J gene TRBJ1-4; 7 nucleotides agree with TRBD1. The V gene's germline CDR1 is MNHEY and CDR2 SVGAGI. The CDR3 loop spans 16 amino acids. J lost 5 bases, V lost 1 base, and 7 bases had no gene match. CDR3 sequence: CASSYYRGSINEKLFF. DNA of the CDR3: TGTGCCAGCAGTTACTACAGGGGTTCCATAAATGAAAAACTGTTTTTT.

The count of this clone is one. The CDR3 protein is CASSIPRQPIYGYTF. In DNA, the CDR3 is TGTGCCAGTAGTATACCACGACAGCCTATCTATGGCTACACCTTC. V and J are TRBV19 and TRBJ1-2, with D possibly being TRBD1 (5 bases). The CDR3 is 15 residues long. With 2 bases removed from V and 4 bases from J, the gap between germline ends came to 14 bases. Germline lookup yields CDR1 LNHDA and CDR2 SQIVND (reference sequence).

The V call is TRBV9, the J call TRBJ2-3; D remains ambiguous. The CDR3 length is 16 residues. V was cut by 0 bases and J by 0 bases, with 11 bases left in between. The germline V gene encodes CDR1 SGDLS and CDR2 YYNGEE. The CDR3 DNA sequence: TGTGCCAGCAGCGTAGGGAGACATACTAGCACAGATACGCAGTATTTT. Amino acid sequence: CASSVGRHTSTDTQYF.

V usage is TRBV19 and J usage is TRBJ2-5; no definite D call. CDR1 is LNHDA and CDR2 is SQIVND in the germline V gene (reference sequence). The CDR3 length is 13 residues. Trimming stripped 2 bases from V and 5 bases from J, with 9 bases between. Here the CDR3 reads CASSISARETQYF. The DNA for the CDR3 is TGTGCCAGTAGTATAAGCGCGAGGGAGACCCAGTACTTC.

The chain joins TRBV5-1 to TRBJ1-6; D possibly corresponds to TRBD1 (6 bases). Germline V lookup: CDR1 SGHRS, CDR2 YFSETQ. This CDR3 has 14 residues. Deletions cut 0 bases from V and 10 bases from J, with 11 bases between. CDR3 bases: TGCGCCAGCAGCTTGGTAGCAGGGGTGTCACCCCTCCACTTT. Translating it yields CASSLVAGVSPLHF.

The chain joins TRBV19 to TRBJ2-2; D call uncertain. Germline lookup yields CDR1 LNHDA and CDR2 SQIVND (reference sequence). The ends were cut back, 1 base at V and 0 bases at J, with 0 bases in the middle. This CDR3 spans 13 amino acids. This CDR3 reads CASSIANTGELFF. The CDR3 nucleotides are TGTGCCAGTAGTATAGCGAACACCGGGGAGCTGTTTTTT. Supplemented by reference TRBV19 and TRBJ2-2, the full variable domain reads DGGITQSPKYLFRKEGQNVTLSCEQNLNHDAMYWYRQDPGQGLRLIYYSQIVNDFQKGDIAEGYSVSREKKESFPLTVTSAQKNPTAFYLCASSIANTGELFFGEGSRLTVL.

The chain joins TRBV5-6 to TRBJ2-5; 8 nucleotides align to TRBD2. Per the germline V gene, CDR1 is SGHDT and CDR2 is YYEEEE. The CDR3 sequence is 16 residues long. Unmatched junction bases numbered 9, after V lost 0 bases and J lost 5 bases. The CDR3 reads CASSLVIGTSSETQYF. The CDR3 DNA sequence: TGTGCCAGCAGCTTGGTTATCGGGACTAGTTCGGAGACCCAGTACTTC.

The J gene is TRBJ1-2, the V gene TRBV19; D gene unclear. Germline V gene sequence: CDR1 LNHDA, CDR2 SQIVND (reference sequence). Trimming took off 10 bases at V and 7 bases at J, with 13 bases between the two ends. This CDR3 is built from 11 residues. The CDR3 DNA is TGTGCCATCACTGAGAAAGGTGGCTACACCTTC. It codes for CAITEKGGYTF.

This clone was recorded once. V usage is TRBV11-3 and J usage is TRBJ2-1; tentative D call: TRBD1 (6 bases). This CDR3 comprises 16 residues. Germline V gives CDR1 SGHNT, CDR2 YENEEA. The germline V and J ends were trimmed by 5 bases and 3 bases, with 17 bases remaining between them. Written as DNA, the CDR3 is TGTGCCAGCAGCCAGATTTCCCGGGACAACTACAATGAGCAGTTCTTC. Its protein is CASSQISRDNYNEQFF.

The chain employs TRBV4-3 and TRBJ2-2; no clear D. V was clipped by 0 bases and J by 6 bases, with 14 bases between them. The CDR3 has 16 residues. Germline lookup yields CDR1 LGHNA and CDR2 YSLEER. CDR3 protein: CASSQEPGVSAGELFF. CDR3 nucleotide sequence: TGCGCCAGCAGCCAAGAGCCTGGGGTATCTGCCGGGGAGCTGTTTTTT.

The chain carries TRBV27 and TRBJ1-1; D possibly corresponds to TRBD1 (5 bases). There are 15 residues in the CDR3. Germline V gene data show CDR1 as MNHEY and CDR2 as SMNVEV (reference sequence). Trimming took 2 bases from V and 2 from J, leaving 12 bases between them. CDR3 sequence reads: CASSLKQVGNTEAFF. CDR3 nucleotides: TGTGCCAGCAGTTTAAAACAGGTTGGAAACACTGAAGCTTTCTTT.